This T cell receptor (beta chain) came from a study of T cell responses to AZD1222 COVID-19 vaccine. The overall study: Timing groups of about 4 and about 12 weeks for second doses were pooled.

Remarks on this clone: Its antigen is not known.

The CDR3 contains 13 residues. Trimming took off 7 bases at V and 3 bases at J, with 13 bases between the two ends. In germline, CDR1 is MNHNY, CDR2 SVGAGI (reference sequence). Broader study findings: Baseline antibody screening turned up just a handful of seropositive AZD1222 recipients.

Generated by immunoSEQ multiplex PCR, the TCRdb table keeps only in-frame clones and is missing some. The repertoire holds 130,000 or so clones, 70% to 90% seen once, with approximately 12% in the top ten. The TCR was taken from an adult in good health. The rearrangement uses TRBV6-6 and TRBJ2-7, with D unclear. The sequenced sample was peripheral blood, obtained on day 0 of AZD1222 vaccination. CDR3: CASTENDNYEQYF. CDR3 nucleotides: TGTGCCAGCACCGAAAATGACAACTACGAGCAGTACTTC.